This TCR beta chain was captured in a study of T cells of healthy individuals. This clonotype was picked up many times. Each CDR3 protein is one row after TCRdb ran MiXCR on the 5' RACE reads. The repertoire holds 100,000 or so distinct CDR3 sequences, with roughly a sixth as singletons. The length of the CDR3 is 12 residues. V was cut by 3 bases and J by 8 bases, with 10 bases left in between. CDR1 and CDR2 from the germline V gene are LGHDT and YNNKEL (reference sequence). The chain combines TRBV3-1 with TRBJ1-2; D ambiguous. This TCR was recovered from a human donor in good health. This CDR3 reads CASSHGIGGYTF. The CDR3, as DNA: TGTGCCAGCAGCCACGGCATCGGCGGCTACACCTTC. The full variable domain, rest sourced from reference TRBV3-1 and TRBJ1-2, is DTAVSQTPKYLVTQMGNDKSIKCEQNLGHDTMYWYKQDSKKFLKIMFSYNNKELIINETVPNRFSPKSPDKAHLNLHINSLELGDSAVYFCASSHGIGGYTFGSGTRLTVV.